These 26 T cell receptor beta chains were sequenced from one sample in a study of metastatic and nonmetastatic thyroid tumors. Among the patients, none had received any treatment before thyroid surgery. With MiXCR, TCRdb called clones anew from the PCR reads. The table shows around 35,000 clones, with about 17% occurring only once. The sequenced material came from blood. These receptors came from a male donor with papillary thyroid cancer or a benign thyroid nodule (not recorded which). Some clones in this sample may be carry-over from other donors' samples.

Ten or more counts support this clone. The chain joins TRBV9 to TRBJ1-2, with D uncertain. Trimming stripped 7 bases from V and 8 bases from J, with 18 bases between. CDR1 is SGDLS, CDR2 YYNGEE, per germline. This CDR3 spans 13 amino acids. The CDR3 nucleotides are TGTGCCAGCGTATCTAGGGAGCTCTGGGGCTACACCTTC. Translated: CASVSRELWGYTF.

DNA of the CDR3: TGTGCCAGCAGGGAGTATACTGAAGCTTTCTTT. Translated: CASREYTEAFF. This rearrangement joins TRBV11-2 to TRBJ1-1; D is unclear. The CDR3 has 11 residues. Germline V CDR1 and CDR2: SGHAT, FQNNGV. Trimming pared 6 bases from V and 5 bases from J, leaving 7 bases between.

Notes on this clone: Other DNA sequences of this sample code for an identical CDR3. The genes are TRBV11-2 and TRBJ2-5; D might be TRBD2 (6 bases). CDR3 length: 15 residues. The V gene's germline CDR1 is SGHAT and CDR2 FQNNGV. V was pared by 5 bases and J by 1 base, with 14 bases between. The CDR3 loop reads CASSPPRGFQETQYF. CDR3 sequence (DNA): TGTGCCAGCAGCCCACCACGGGGGTTCCAAGAGACCCAGTACTTC.

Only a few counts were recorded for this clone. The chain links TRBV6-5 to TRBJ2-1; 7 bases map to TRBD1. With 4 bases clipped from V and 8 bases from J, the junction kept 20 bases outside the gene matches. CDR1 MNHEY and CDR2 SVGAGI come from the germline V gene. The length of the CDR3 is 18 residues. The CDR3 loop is CASSSGQLGEIGIDEQFF. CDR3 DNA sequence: TGTGCCAGCAGTTCGGGACAGTTGGGAGAGATCGGAATCGATGAGCAGTTCTTC.

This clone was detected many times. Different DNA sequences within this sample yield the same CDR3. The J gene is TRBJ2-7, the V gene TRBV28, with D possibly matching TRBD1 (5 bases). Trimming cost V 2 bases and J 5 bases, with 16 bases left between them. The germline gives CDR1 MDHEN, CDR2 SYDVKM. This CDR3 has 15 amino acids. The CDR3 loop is CASSLGQGPDDEQYF. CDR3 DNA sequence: TGTGCCAGCAGTTTAGGTCAGGGTCCGGATGACGAGCAGTACTTC.

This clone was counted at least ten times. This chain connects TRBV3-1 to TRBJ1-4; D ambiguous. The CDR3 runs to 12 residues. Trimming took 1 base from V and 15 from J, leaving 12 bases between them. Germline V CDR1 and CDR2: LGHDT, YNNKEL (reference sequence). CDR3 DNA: TGTGCCAGCAGCCAAGCGGCCACAGAGATGTTTTTT. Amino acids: CASSQAATEMFF.

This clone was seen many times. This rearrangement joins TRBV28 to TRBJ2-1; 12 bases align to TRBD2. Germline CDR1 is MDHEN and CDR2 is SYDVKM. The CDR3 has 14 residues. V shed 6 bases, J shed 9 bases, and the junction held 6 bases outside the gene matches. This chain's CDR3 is CASSKTSGSTEQFF. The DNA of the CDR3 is TGTGCCAGCAGCAAGACTAGCGGGAGTACTGAGCAGTTCTTC.

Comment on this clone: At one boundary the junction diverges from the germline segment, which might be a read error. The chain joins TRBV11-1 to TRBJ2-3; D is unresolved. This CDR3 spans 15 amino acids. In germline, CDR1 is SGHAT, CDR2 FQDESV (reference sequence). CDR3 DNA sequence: TGTGCCAGCAGCTTAGCACTGTACCACACAGATACTCAGTATTTT. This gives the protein CASSLALYHTDTQYF.

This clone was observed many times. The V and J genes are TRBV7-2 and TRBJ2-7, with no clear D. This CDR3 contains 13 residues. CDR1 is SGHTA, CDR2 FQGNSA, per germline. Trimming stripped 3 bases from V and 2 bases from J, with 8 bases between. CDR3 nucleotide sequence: TGTGCCAGCAGCTTGAGCAGCCCCTACGAGCAGTACTTC. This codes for CASSLSSPYEQYF.

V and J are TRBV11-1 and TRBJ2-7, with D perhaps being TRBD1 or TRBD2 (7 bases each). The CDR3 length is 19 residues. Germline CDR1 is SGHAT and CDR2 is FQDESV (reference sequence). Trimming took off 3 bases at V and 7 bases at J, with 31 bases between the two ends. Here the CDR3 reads CASSLGAHGAGGPGGEQYF. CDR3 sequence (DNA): TGTGCCAGCAGCTTGGGGGCCCACGGGGCAGGGGGTCCCGGGGGGGAGCAGTACTTC.

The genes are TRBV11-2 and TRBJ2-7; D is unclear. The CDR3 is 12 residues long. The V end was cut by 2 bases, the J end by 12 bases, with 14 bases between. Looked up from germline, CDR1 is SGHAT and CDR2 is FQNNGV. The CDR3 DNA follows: TGTGCCAGCAGCTTAAACACTCGATGGCCGTACTTC. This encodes CASSLNTRWPYF.

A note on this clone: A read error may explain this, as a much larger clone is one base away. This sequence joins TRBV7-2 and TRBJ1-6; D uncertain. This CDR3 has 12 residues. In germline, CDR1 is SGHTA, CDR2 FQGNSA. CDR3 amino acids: CDSGGLSSPLHF. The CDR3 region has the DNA TGTGACAGCGGAGGCCTGAGCTCACCCCTCCACTTT. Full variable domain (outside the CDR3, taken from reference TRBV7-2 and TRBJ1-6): GAGVSQSPSNKVTEKGKDVELRCDPISGHTALYWYRQSLGQGLEFLIYFQGNSAPDKSGLPSDRFSAERTGGSVSTLTIQRTQQEDSAVYLCDSGGLSSPLHFGNGTRLTVT.

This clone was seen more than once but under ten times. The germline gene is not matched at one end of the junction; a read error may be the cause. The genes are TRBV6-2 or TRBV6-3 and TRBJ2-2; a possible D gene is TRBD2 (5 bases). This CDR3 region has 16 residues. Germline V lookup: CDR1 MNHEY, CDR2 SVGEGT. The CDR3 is CASSYGCTERTGELFF. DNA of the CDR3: TGTGCCAGCAGTTACGGGTGCACAGAACGTACCGGGGAGCTGTTTTTC.

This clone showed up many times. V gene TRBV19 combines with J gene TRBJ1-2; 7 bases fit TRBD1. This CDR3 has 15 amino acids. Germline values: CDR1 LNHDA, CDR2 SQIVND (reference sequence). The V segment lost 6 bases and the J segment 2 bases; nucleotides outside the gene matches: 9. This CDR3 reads CASRVAGTDNYGYTF. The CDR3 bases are TGTGCCAGTAGAGTCGCCGGGACAGACAACTATGGCTACACCTTC.

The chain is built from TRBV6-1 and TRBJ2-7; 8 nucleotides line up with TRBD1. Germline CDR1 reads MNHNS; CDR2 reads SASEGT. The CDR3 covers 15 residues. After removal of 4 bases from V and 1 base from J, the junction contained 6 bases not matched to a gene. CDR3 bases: TGTGCCAGCAGTGCGGGACAGGTACCTTCCTACGAGCAGTACTTC. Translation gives CASSAGQVPSYEQYF.

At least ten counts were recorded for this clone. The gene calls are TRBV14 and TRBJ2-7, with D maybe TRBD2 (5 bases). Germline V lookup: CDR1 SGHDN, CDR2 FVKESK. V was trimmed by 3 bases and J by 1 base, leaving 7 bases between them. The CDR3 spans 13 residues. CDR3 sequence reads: CASSQDFSYEQYF. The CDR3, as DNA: TGTGCCAGCAGCCAGGACTTTTCCTACGAGCAGTACTTC.

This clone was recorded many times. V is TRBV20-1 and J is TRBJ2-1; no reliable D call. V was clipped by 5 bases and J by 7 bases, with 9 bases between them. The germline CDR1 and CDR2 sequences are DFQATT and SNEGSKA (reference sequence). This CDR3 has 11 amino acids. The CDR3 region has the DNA TGCAGTGCTGGCCCCTTTAATGAGCAGTTCTTC. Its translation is CSAGPFNEQFF.

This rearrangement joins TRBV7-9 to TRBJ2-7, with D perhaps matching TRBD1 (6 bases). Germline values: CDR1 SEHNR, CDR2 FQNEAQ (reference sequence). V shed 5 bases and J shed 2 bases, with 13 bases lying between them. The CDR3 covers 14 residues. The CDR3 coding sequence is TGTGCCAGCAGCCCTGGCAGGGGAGCCTACGAGCAGTACTTC. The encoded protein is CASSPGRGAYEQYF. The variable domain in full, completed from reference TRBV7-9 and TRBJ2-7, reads DTGVSQNPRHKITKRGQNVTFRCDPISEHNRLYWYRQTLGQGPEFLTYFQNEAQLEKSRLLSDRFSAERPKGSFSTLEIQRTEQGDSAMYLCASSPGRGAYEQYFGPGTRLTVT.

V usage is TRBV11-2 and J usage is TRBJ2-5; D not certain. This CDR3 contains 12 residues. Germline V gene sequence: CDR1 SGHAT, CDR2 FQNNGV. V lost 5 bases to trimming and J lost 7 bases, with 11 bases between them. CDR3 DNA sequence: TGTGCCAGCAGCCCGGATGATCGGACCCAGTACTTC. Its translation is CASSPDDRTQYF.

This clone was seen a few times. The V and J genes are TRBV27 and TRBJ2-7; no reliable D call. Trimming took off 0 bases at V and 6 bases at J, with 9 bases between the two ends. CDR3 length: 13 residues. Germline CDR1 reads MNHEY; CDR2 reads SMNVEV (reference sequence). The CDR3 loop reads CASSLSRWSEQYF. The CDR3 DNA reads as TGTGCCAGCAGTTTATCAAGGTGGAGCGAGCAGTACTTC.

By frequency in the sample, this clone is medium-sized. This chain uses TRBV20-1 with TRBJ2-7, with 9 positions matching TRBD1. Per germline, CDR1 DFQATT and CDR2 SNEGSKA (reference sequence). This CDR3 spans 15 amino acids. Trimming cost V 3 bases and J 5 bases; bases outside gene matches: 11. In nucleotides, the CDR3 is TGCAGTGCTAGGGGTCCGAGGGACAGGGCCAACGAGCAGTACTTC. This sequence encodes CSARGPRDRANEQYF.

The CDR3, as DNA: TGCAGTGCTAGGGAGCCGGGGACAGCCAGCTATGGCTACACCTTC. Translation gives CSAREPGTASYGYTF. The chain is built from TRBV20-1 and TRBJ1-2; 7 bases are a match to TRBD1. This CDR3 has 15 amino acids. Trimming at V came to 3 bases and at J to 4 bases, leaving 11 bases not matched to a gene. The germline V gene encodes CDR1 DFQATT and CDR2 SNEGSKA (reference sequence).

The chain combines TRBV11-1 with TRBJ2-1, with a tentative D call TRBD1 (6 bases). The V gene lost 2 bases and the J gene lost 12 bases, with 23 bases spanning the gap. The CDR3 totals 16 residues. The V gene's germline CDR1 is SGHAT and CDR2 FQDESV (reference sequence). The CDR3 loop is CASSLLVAGALYGQFF. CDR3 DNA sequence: TGTGCCAGCAGCTTATTAGTGGCAGGGGCGCTCTATGGGCAGTTCTTC.

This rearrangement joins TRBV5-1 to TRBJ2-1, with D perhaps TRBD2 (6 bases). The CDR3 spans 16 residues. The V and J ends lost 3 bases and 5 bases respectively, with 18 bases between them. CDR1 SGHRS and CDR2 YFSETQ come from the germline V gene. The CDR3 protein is CASSSASGGPHNEQFF. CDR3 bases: TGCGCCAGCAGCTCAGCGTCTGGAGGGCCCCACAATGAGCAGTTCTTC.

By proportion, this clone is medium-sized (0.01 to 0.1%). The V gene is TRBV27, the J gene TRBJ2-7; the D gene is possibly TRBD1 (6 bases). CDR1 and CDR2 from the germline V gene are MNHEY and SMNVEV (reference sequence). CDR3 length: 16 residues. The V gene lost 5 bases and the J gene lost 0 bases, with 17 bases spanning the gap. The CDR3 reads CASSGLRGELSYEQYF. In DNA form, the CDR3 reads TGTGCCAGCAGTGGCCTCAGGGGCGAGCTCTCCTACGAGCAGTACTTC.

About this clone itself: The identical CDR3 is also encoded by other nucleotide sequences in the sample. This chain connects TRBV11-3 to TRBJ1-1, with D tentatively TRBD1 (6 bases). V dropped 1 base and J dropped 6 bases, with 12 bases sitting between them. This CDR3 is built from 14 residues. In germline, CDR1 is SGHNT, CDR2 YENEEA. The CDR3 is CASSLAGGAAEAFF. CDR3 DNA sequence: TGTGCCAGCAGCTTAGCTGGGGGCGCGGCTGAAGCTTTCTTT.